This paragraph reports one T cell receptor beta chain. Antigen specificity is unknown. At one end, the junction sequence differs from germline, possibly due to a read error. Prepared libraries of TCR beta cDNA carried unique molecular identifiers. TCRdb re-called the PCR reads through MiXCR, storing one row per CDR3 protein. Among about 770,000 distinct CDR3 sequences listed, roughly 50% were seen once. Germline assignment: CDR1 MNHEY and CDR2 SVGAGI. There are 11 residues in the CDR3. These data are taken from a study of post-analysis software for immune sequencing data. Turning to the study itself: Relapsing-remitting, secondary progressive and progressive-relapsing multiple sclerosis courses were included. Findings and caveats of the study: Patients showed TRBV5-6, TRBV5-1 and TRBV20-1 among five TRBV segments more frequent than in controls. Samples from one preparation batch, clustered by F measure, grouped strongly together.

The receptor was derived from a girl aged 10-17 years with multiple sclerosis. Sequencing used blood. The J gene is TRBJ2-7, the V gene TRBV6-5; D not resolved. CDR3 loop: CTSSSRFGQYF. In DNA, the CDR3 is TGTACCAGCAGCTCTAGATTCGGGCAGTACTTC.